This TCR beta chain comes out of a study of T cell repertoires in cytomegalovirus infection. Across the study: HLA-B-restricted CMV epitopes that are well studied were used alongside recently identified HLA-C-restricted ones.

This clonotype was found a few times. Its antigen is as yet unknown. Overall study results and limits: Clonotype analysis showed dominance of the ex vivo response by HLA-C-restricted CMV-specific TCR beta clonotypes.

TCRdb reprocessed the reads with MiXCR, giving one entry per CDR3 protein. The repertoire includes about 220,000 distinct CDR3 sequences, 30% to 45% of them detected once, and roughly three fifths sits in the top ten. Trimming shortened V by 5 bases and J by 5 bases, and 13 bases separated the two germline ends. Germline V gene sequence: CDR1 LGHNT, CDR2 FRNRAP. The CDR3 sequence is 14 residues long. V usage is TRBV12-5 and J usage is TRBJ1-3; weak D call: TRBD1 (5 bases). Specimen: CD8+ T cells from cultured PBMCs, collected from culture after CMV antigen stimulation. This sequence was found in a human donor in good health (CMV status not recorded). Some clones in this sample may be carry-over from other donors' samples. CDR3 sequence reads: CASGMGGARNTIYF. CDR3 sequence (DNA): TGTGCTAGTGGTATGGGGGGAGCCCGAAACACCATATATTTT.